This TCR beta chain was identified during a study of blood T cell repertoires in COVID-19. Across the study: Some COVID-19 samples were acute and others convalescent; all came from the United States, Italy and Spain. From T cells, B-cell-depleted T cells, or PBMCs came the material, which was cDNA or gDNA.

In the authors' methods: Amplification of reference gene primers was used by the study to estimate nucleated cell counts. The protocol was immunoSEQ multiplex PCR, while the TCRdb copy is restricted to in-frame clones and leaves out a portion. Clone size and the V and J calls come from that table; the DNA yielded D and trimming. The sample has roughly 240,000 clones, about 86% seen once. This clone has a single count. The sequenced material came from peripheral blood. The clonotype was recovered from a woman in her twenties or thirties who had recovered from COVID-19.

In DNA, the CDR3 is TGTGCCAGCATGAAGGGACAGGGAACCTACGAGCAGTACTTC. It is translated as CASMKGQGTYEQYF. The genes are TRBV7-2 and TRBJ2-7; 9 nucleotides match TRBD1. Trimming at V came to 7 bases and at J to 2 bases, leaving 6 bases not matched to a gene. The CDR3 runs 14 residues. Germline V gene data show CDR1 as SGHTA and CDR2 as FQGNSA.